The next 24 T cell receptor beta chains were all read from a single sample in a study of control samples from healthy donors and cancer patients. Profiled with immunoSEQ multiplex PCR; TCRdb holds only in-frame clones, not every one. The profile shows roughly 40,000 clones, around 90% of them singletons. The specimen sequenced was blood. The receptors were gathered from a woman in her forties or fifties in good health.

The V and J genes are TRBV15 and TRBJ2-5; D is unclear. The CDR3 is 13 amino acids. The V end was cut by 8 bases, the J end by 5 bases, with 15 bases between. Germline CDR1 and CDR2: LNHNV and YYDKDF (reference sequence). In DNA, the CDR3 is TGTGCCACCGCGGCAGGTCGGTGGGAGACCCAGTACTTC. Its translation is CATAAGRWETQYF.

The chain recombines TRBV6-5 with TRBJ2-4; D is possibly TRBD1 (6 bases). The CDR3 spans 15 residues. The V end was cut by 6 bases, the J end by 0 bases, with 12 bases between. The V gene's germline CDR1 is MNHEY and CDR2 SVGAGI. The CDR3 spells CASSRTALAKNIQYF. CDR3 nucleotides: TGTGCCAGCAGCCGGACAGCCCTAGCCAAAAACATTCAGTACTTC.

This sequence joins TRBV11-1 and TRBJ1-6; no reliable D call. V shed 3 bases and J shed 0 bases, with 3 bases lying between them. The germline gives CDR1 SGHAT, CDR2 FQDESV (reference sequence). The CDR3 sequence is 14 residues long. CDR3 amino acids: CASSLDSYNSPLHF. In DNA, the CDR3 is TGTGCCAGCAGCTTGGACTCCTATAATTCACCCCTCCACTTT.

V is TRBV5-4 and J is TRBJ1-2, with D perhaps matching TRBD1 (6 bases). Germline V CDR1 and CDR2: SGHNT, YYREEE (reference sequence). The CDR3 consists of 13 residues. The germline V and J ends were trimmed by 0 bases and 8 bases, with 11 bases remaining between them. Here the CDR3 reads CASSLGGGGGYTF. The CDR3 bases are TGTGCCAGCAGCTTGGGCGGGGGCGGGGGCTACACCTTC.

The rearrangement uses TRBV19 and TRBJ2-7, with 7 bases aligning to TRBD1. V dropped 3 bases and J dropped 3; count of bases not matched to a gene: 11. CDR3 size: 16 residues. Germline values: CDR1 LNHDA, CDR2 SQIVND (reference sequence). CDR3 loop: CASSMQGGLLFYEQYF. The CDR3 nucleotides are TGTGCCAGTAGTATGCAAGGGGGCCTCCTTTTCTACGAGCAGTACTTC.

This clone was counted a few times. V usage is TRBV6-6 and J usage is TRBJ2-1; the D gene is possibly TRBD2 (7 bases). V lost 4 bases and J lost 3, with 16 bases in between. Per germline, CDR1 MNHNY and CDR2 SVGAGI (reference sequence). This CDR3 comprises 16 residues. CDR3 sequence (DNA): TGTGCCAGCAGTTCCCATGGGGGGGGACACTACAATGAGCAGTTCTTC. Translation: CASSSHGGGHYNEQFF.

This clone was detected only a few times. The gene calls are TRBV10-3 and TRBJ1-1; D is perhaps TRBD1 (6 bases). V gave up 4 bases and J gave up 0 bases, with 9 bases separating them. The CDR3 loop spans 14 amino acids. CDR1 and CDR2 from the germline V gene are ENHRY and SYGVKD. The CDR3 is CAISAGQMNTEAFF. DNA for the CDR3: TGTGCCATCAGTGCAGGACAGATGAACACTGAAGCTTTCTTT.

This clone was found a few times. The V call is TRBV28, the J call TRBJ1-2; 8 bases are shared with TRBD1. CDR3 size: 14 residues. Losses at the gene ends were 8 bases for V and 2 bases for J; bases not matched to a gene: 7. Per the germline V gene, CDR1 is MDHEN and CDR2 is SYDVKM. DNA of the CDR3: TGTGCCAGCCTCGGGGGGGACAGGAACTATGGCTACACCTTC. Translating it yields CASLGGDRNYGYTF.

The genes are TRBV20-1 and TRBJ1-1; D gene ambiguous. Trimming left V 3 bases short and J 3 bases short, with 8 bases between. The CDR3 totals 12 residues. Germline CDR1 and CDR2: DFQATT and SNEGSKA (reference sequence). This CDR3 is CSASSDYTEAFF. CDR3 DNA sequence: TGCAGTGCTAGTTCGGACTACACTGAAGCTTTCTTT.

The V call is TRBV25-1, the J call TRBJ2-5, with D perhaps matching TRBD2 (7 bases). CDR3 length equals 15 residues. Germline assignment: CDR1 MGHDK and CDR2 SYGVNS. Trimming stripped 3 bases from V and 5 bases from J, with 16 bases between. CDR3 bases: TGTGCCAGCAGTGAGCGGGGGACAAGGGGGGAGACCCAGTACTTC. Its translation is CASSERGTRGETQYF. The full variable domain, completed using reference TRBV25-1 and TRBJ2-5, is EADIYQTPRYLVIGTGKKITLECSQTMGHDKMYWYQQDPGMELHLIHYSYGVNSTEKGDLSSESTVSRIRTEHFPLTLESARPSHTSQYLCASSERGTRGETQYFGPGTRLLVL.

This clone was observed once. The chain is built from TRBV6-2 or TRBV6-3 and TRBJ1-2; 8 bases fit TRBD1. V trimming: 1 base; J trimming: 4 bases; junction bases outside the gene matches: 8. There are 16 residues in the CDR3. CDR1 is MNHEY, CDR2 SVGEGT, per germline. CDR3 in amino acids: CASSYYRGFKGYGYTF. CDR3 DNA sequence: TGTGCCAGCAGTTACTACAGGGGGTTTAAAGGCTATGGCTACACCTTC.

J is TRBJ1-6 and V is TRBV28; no reliable D call. Germline-derived CDR1 and CDR2 are MDHEN and SYDVKM. V lost 3 bases and J 6 bases, leaving 9 bases between the germline ends. The length of the CDR3 is 14 residues. The DNA for the CDR3 is TGTGCCAGCAGTTTCCCTGACGGTAATTCACCCCTCCACTTT. This translates into CASSFPDGNSPLHF.

This chain connects TRBV7-6 to TRBJ1-1; D gene unclear. V was clipped by 5 bases and J by 2 bases, with 6 bases between them. This CDR3 has 12 residues. Per germline, CDR1 SGHVS and CDR2 FNYEAQ. As DNA, the CDR3 is TGTGCCAGCAGCGCAATTAACACTGAAGCTTTCTTT. It encodes CASSAINTEAFF.

The chain combines TRBV3-1 (or the pseudogene TRBV3-2) with TRBJ2-2, with D perhaps matching TRBD2 (5 bases). The V gene lost 5 bases and the J gene lost 6 bases, with 10 bases spanning the gap. The germline V gene has CDR1 LGHDT and CDR2 YNNKEL (reference sequence). This CDR3 has 13 amino acids. This CDR3 is CASSLGGPGELFF. The CDR3 bases are TGTGCCAGCAGCTTAGGCGGGCCCGGGGAGCTGTTTTTT.

The chain recombines TRBV2 with TRBJ1-1; no firm D call. The CDR3 extends over 14 amino acids. Germline CDR1 is SNHLY and CDR2 is FYNNEI. V was clipped by 6 bases and J by 3 bases, with 14 bases between them. The CDR3 sequence: CASSLGRWDTEAFF. The CDR3 region has the DNA TGTGCCAGCAGCTTGGGAAGGTGGGACACTGAAGCTTTCTTT.

The V call is TRBV20-1, the J call TRBJ1-3; D might be TRBD1 (5 bases). This CDR3 has 16 residues. Trimming took off 3 bases at V and 0 bases at J, with 15 bases between the two ends. The germline V gene has CDR1 DFQATT and CDR2 SNEGSKA (reference sequence). CDR3 sequence reads: CSASLGTSLSGNTIYF. CDR3 bases: TGCAGTGCTAGTTTAGGGACTTCTCTCTCTGGAAACACCATATATTTT.

The rearrangement uses TRBV10-3 and TRBJ1-2; D might be TRBD1 (6 bases). Per the germline V gene, CDR1 is ENHRY and CDR2 is SYGVKD. V was pared by 5 bases and J by 4 bases, with 11 bases between. CDR3 size: 13 residues. Here the CDR3 DNA reads TGTGCCATCAGTTTGACAGGACGCTATGGCTACACCTTC. Protein product: CAISLTGRYGYTF.

The rearrangement links TRBV28 to TRBJ1-4; D gene ambiguous. The CDR3 is 11 amino acids. Germline CDR1 and CDR2: MDHEN and SYDVKM. V gave up 7 bases and J gave up 8 bases, with 8 bases separating them. The CDR3 nucleotides read TGTGCCAGCACTCTGGGGGAAAAACTGTTTTTT. It specifies CASTLGEKLFF.

This chain joins TRBV14 and TRBJ2-3; no reliable D call. Germline V gene data show CDR1 as SGHDN and CDR2 as FVKESK. The V end was cut by 8 bases, the J end by 6 bases, with 9 bases between. The CDR3 length is 11 residues. DNA for the CDR3: TGTGCCAGCCAGAAAGGGGATACGCAGTATTTT. Amino acid sequence: CASQKGDTQYF.

CDR3 in amino acids: CASSPSGVDRVGQFF. As DNA, the CDR3 is TGTGCCAGCAGCCCCAGCGGGGTCGACAGGGTAGGGCAGTTCTTC. V is TRBV7-6 and J is TRBJ2-1, with D perhaps TRBD1 or TRBD2 (7 bases each). CDR1 is SGHVS, CDR2 FNYEAQ, per germline. The CDR3 is 15 residues long. Between the trimmed V and J ends, which lost 5 bases and 12 bases, there was a span of 23 bases.

The chain joins TRBV11-3 to TRBJ2-3, with 7 bases lining up with TRBD2. CDR3 length equals 17 residues. V shed 3 bases, J shed 6 bases, and the junction held 15 bases outside the gene matches. Germline lookup yields CDR1 SGHNT and CDR2 YENEEA. The CDR3 DNA is TGTGCCAGCAGCTTCAGTGGATTGGGCGGGGGTGGCGATACGCAGTATTTT. Translating gives CASSFSGLGGGGDTQYF.

Here the CDR3 reads CASSLALSRGRTEAFF. In nucleotides, the CDR3 is TGTGCCAGCAGCTTGGCCTTAAGCAGGGGGCGCACTGAAGCTTTCTTT. The V call is TRBV7-2, the J call TRBJ1-1, with 8 bases identical to TRBD1. The CDR3 spans 16 residues. V gave up 3 bases and J gave up 4 bases; unmatched junction bases: 10. CDR1 SGHTA and CDR2 FQGNSA come from the germline V gene.

V usage is TRBV28 and J usage is TRBJ1-3, with D possibly matching TRBD1 (5 bases). This CDR3 comprises 15 residues. V was clipped by 7 bases and J by 0 bases, with 13 bases between them. Germline V gene lookup returns CDR1 MDHEN and CDR2 SYDVKM. The chain's CDR3 is CASKIQGYSGNTIYF. DNA for the CDR3: TGTGCCAGCAAAATCCAGGGCTACTCTGGAAACACCATATATTTT.

The V call is TRBV6-1, the J call TRBJ1-2; 8 positions match TRBD1. V shed 1 base, J shed 4 bases, and the junction held 8 bases outside the gene matches. CDR1 MNHNS and CDR2 SASEGT come from the germline V gene. The CDR3 totals 16 residues. CDR3 coding DNA: TGTGCCAGCAGTGAAGAGACAGGGGTCCCCTCCTATGGCTACACCTTC. It yields the protein CASSEETGVPSYGYTF.